This entry lists 30 T cell receptor beta chains sequenced from one sample in a study of neurological immune-mediated disorders. TCRdb passed the 5' RACE reads through MiXCR, listing each CDR3 protein once. Here the sample spans 45,000 to 65,000 distinct CDR3 sequences, 4.2% being singletons. The sequenced sample consisted of PBMCs. These receptors originate from a man between 50 and 59 years old with multiple sclerosis.

This clonotype was counted at least ten times. J is TRBJ2-1 and V is TRBV7-6, with unresolved D. Per the germline V gene, CDR1 is SGHVS and CDR2 is FNYEAQ. V gave up 3 bases and J gave up 8 bases, with 11 bases separating them. This CDR3 has 13 residues. The CDR3 DNA reads as TGTGCCAGCAGCTTGGCTGGGATGGATGAGCAGTTCTTC. As protein: CASSLAGMDEQFF.

This rearrangement joins TRBV5-1 to TRBJ2-1; either TRBD1 or TRBD2 may supply D (5 bases each). The CDR3 runs to 15 residues. V lost 1 base and J lost 4, with 12 bases in between. Per germline, CDR1 SGHRS and CDR2 YFSETQ. The DNA of the CDR3 is TGCGCCAGCAGCTTGATAGGGGAGACATACAATGAGCAGTTCTTC. Encoded protein: CASSLIGETYNEQFF.

The sample holds many counts of this clonotype. The J gene is TRBJ2-3, the V gene TRBV5-5; tentatively, D is TRBD2 (7 bases). V shed 7 bases and J shed 6 bases, with 18 bases lying between them. The CDR3 covers 14 residues. CDR1 is SGHKS, CDR2 YYEKEE, per germline (reference sequence). The CDR3 sequence is CASSWGGQGDTQYF. CDR3 DNA sequence: TGTGCCAGCTCCTGGGGGGGGCAGGGGGATACGCAGTATTTT.

The table lists this clonotype with many counts. The chain recombines TRBV20-1 with TRBJ2-1; a possible D gene is TRBD1 (7 bases). The CDR3 loop spans 15 amino acids. V lost 3 bases to trimming and J lost 0 bases, with 12 bases between them. Germline CDR1 reads DFQATT; CDR2 reads SNEGSKA (reference sequence). As DNA, the CDR3 is TGCAGTGCTAGTGCGGGACAGAGCTCCTACAATGAGCAGTTCTTC. It codes for CSASAGQSSYNEQFF.

Many counts were recorded for this clonotype. This sequence joins TRBV6-1 and TRBJ1-2, with 8 positions matching TRBD1. Looked up from germline, CDR1 is MNHNS and CDR2 is SASEGT. J gave up 4 bases and V 4 bases, and 5 bases lay outside the gene matches. The CDR3 is 14 amino acids. The CDR3 DNA reads as TGTGCCAGCAGTGCCGGGACAGGCTCCTATGGCTACACCTTC. Its protein is CASSAGTGSYGYTF.

The gene calls are TRBV11-2 and TRBJ2-3, with TRBD2 matching over 9 bases. The CDR3 runs to 16 residues. The ends lost 0 bases at V and 6 bases at J; junction bases unmatched: 7. CDR1 and CDR2 (germline): SGHAT, FQNNGV. CDR3 sequence (DNA): TGTGCCAGCAGCTTAGAGAAGGCGGGAGGGTTTGATACGCAGTATTTT. It specifies CASSLEKAGGFDTQYF.

The sample holds a few counts of this clonotype. This rearrangement joins TRBV20-1 to TRBJ2-3; D unclear. Trimming took 6 bases from V and 8 from J, leaving 9 bases between them. Germline CDR1 is DFQATT and CDR2 is SNEGSKA (reference sequence). The CDR3 sequence is 10 residues long. DNA of the CDR3: TGCAGTGCAAAGTCAGTTACGCAGTATTTT. Translated: CSAKSVTQYF.

This clonotype was observed many times. CDR3 sequence: CASSLRIQERSQETQYF. DNA of the CDR3: TGCGCCAGCAGCTTAAGGATCCAGGAACGCTCACAAGAGACCCAGTACTTC. This chain connects TRBV5-1 to TRBJ2-5; D unresolved. The V gene's germline CDR1 is SGHRS and CDR2 YFSETQ. V gave up 2 bases and J gave up 2 bases, with 19 bases separating them. This CDR3 comprises 17 residues.

This clonotype showed up many times. The V gene is TRBV3-1, the J gene TRBJ2-3, with D possibly matching TRBD1 (5 bases). The CDR3 runs 14 residues. CDR1 LGHDT and CDR2 YNNKEL come from the germline V gene (reference sequence). V lost 2 bases and J 5 bases, leaving 11 bases between the germline ends. In DNA form, the CDR3 reads TGTGCCAGCAGCCAAACCCAGGGCGAAGATACGCAGTATTTT. Amino acids: CASSQTQGEDTQYF.

V usage is TRBV25-1 and J usage is TRBJ2-1; D could derive from TRBD1 or TRBD2 (6 bases each). CDR1 and CDR2 from the germline V gene are MGHDK and SYGVNS. With 1 base removed from V and 4 bases from J, the gap between germline ends came to 11 bases. The CDR3 is made up of 15 amino acids. CDR3 nucleotide sequence: TGTGCCAGCAGTGAATCCGGGGGCAGATACAATGAGCAGTTCTTC. It is translated as CASSESGGRYNEQFF. Looking up the rest from reference TRBV25-1 and TRBJ2-1 gives the full variable domain: EADIYQTPRYLVIGTGKKITLECSQTMGHDKMYWYQQDPGMELHLIHYSYGVNSTEKGDLSSESTVSRIRTEHFPLTLESARPSHTSQYLCASSESGGRYNEQFFGPGTRLTVL.

This clonotype has a count of ten or more. The V gene is TRBV5-1, the J gene TRBJ2-5, with 7 positions matching TRBD2. This CDR3 spans 15 amino acids. Germline CDR1 SGHRS, CDR2 YFSETQ. With 4 bases clipped from V and 1 base from J, the junction kept 7 bases outside the gene matches. CDR3 residues: CASSPRGESQETQYF. The CDR3 region has the DNA TGCGCCAGCAGCCCTCGGGGGGAGAGCCAAGAGACCCAGTACTTC.

This clonotype appeared many times. This sequence joins TRBV5-1 and TRBJ2-5, with 9 bases lining up with TRBD1. This CDR3 has 14 amino acids. Germline V gives CDR1 SGHRS, CDR2 YFSETQ. Germline trimming cut 4 bases from V and 4 bases from J; bases unmatched to any gene: 5. As DNA, the CDR3 is TGCGCCAGCAGCCGGGACAGGGTAGGAGAGACCCAGTACTTC. This sequence encodes CASSRDRVGETQYF.

This clonotype was seen a handful of times. This chain joins TRBV7-3 and TRBJ2-2, with D unclear. Trimming removed 5 bases from V and 2 bases from J, with 9 bases in between. The CDR3 is 14 amino acids. CDR1 and CDR2 from the germline V gene are SGHTA and FQGTGA. The CDR3 DNA reads TGTGCCAGCAGCCAAATGGAAAACACCGGGGAGCTGTTTTTT. Translated: CASSQMENTGELFF.

The table lists this clonotype with many counts. This chain links TRBV5-1 with TRBJ1-2; 8 positions agree with TRBD1. V was clipped by 3 bases and J by 4 bases; unmatched bases: 2. Germline V lookup: CDR1 SGHRS, CDR2 YFSETQ. The CDR3 sequence is 13 residues long. For the CDR3, the DNA is TGCGCCAGCAGCTCTGACAGGGGCTATGGCTACACCTTC. This translates into CASSSDRGYGYTF.

This clonotype was observed many times. This sequence joins TRBV10-1 and TRBJ2-7; D might be TRBD1 or TRBD2, each matching 5 bases. CDR3 length: 20 residues. V was pared by 6 bases and J by 3 bases, with 33 bases between. Germline CDR1 and CDR2: WNHNN and SYGVQD (reference sequence). Here the CDR3 DNA reads TGCGCCAGCAGGGGAGCCTTTGTTGGCAGGGCGACCATGGAATACTACGAGCAGTACTTC. Translating gives CASRGAFVGRATMEYYEQYF.

This clonotype occurred many times. The rearrangement joins TRBV11-2 to TRBJ1-6; D may be TRBD1 (5 bases). The V end was cut by 1 base, the J end by 9 bases, with 7 bases between. This CDR3 is built from 13 residues. CDR1 and CDR2 (germline): SGHAT, FQNNGV. CDR3: CASSLAGGSPLHF. Written as DNA, the CDR3 is TGTGCCAGCAGCTTAGCCGGGGGTTCACCCCTCCACTTT.

This clonotype has ten or more counts. V gene TRBV29-1 combines with J gene TRBJ2-5, with TRBD2 matching 10 bases. Germline V gene lookup returns CDR1 SQVTM and CDR2 ANQGSEA. The ends lost 1 base at V and 5 bases at J; junction bases unmatched: 4. The CDR3 is 14 residues long. The CDR3 loop reads CSVEASGGAETQYF. CDR3 DNA sequence: TGCAGCGTTGAAGCAAGCGGGGGGGCGGAGACCCAGTACTTC. The variable domain in full, completed from reference TRBV29-1 and TRBJ2-5, reads SAVISQKPSRDICQRGTSLTIQCQVDSQVTMMFWYRQQPGQSLTLIATANQGSEATYESGFVIDKFPISRPNLTFSTLTVSNMSPEDSSIYLCSVEASGGAETQYFGPGTRLLVL.

This clonotype was recorded at least ten times. CDR3 nucleotides: TGTGCCAGCAGCCCCCCGGAAGAGACCCAGTACTTC. Protein sequence: CASSPPEETQYF. V usage is TRBV7-2 and J usage is TRBJ2-5; no reliable D call. The CDR3 totals 12 residues. Germline lookup yields CDR1 SGHTA and CDR2 FQGNSA. Deletions cut 5 bases from V and 3 bases from J, with 7 bases between.

This clonotype was seen ten or more times. The rearrangement uses TRBV20-1 and TRBJ2-7, with D unresolved. V was shortened by 6 bases and J by 0 bases, with 21 bases between the two germline ends. The germline CDR1 and CDR2 sequences are DFQATT and SNEGSKA (reference sequence). The CDR3 runs to 16 residues. The CDR3 DNA is TGCAGTGCCCAGCAACCTACGTCAGAGCCCTCCTACGAGCAGTACTTC. It yields the protein CSAQQPTSEPSYEQYF.

Many counts were recorded for this clonotype. This chain links TRBV7-8 with TRBJ1-6; 8 positions match TRBD1. V shed 5 bases and J 6 bases; nucleotides not matched to a gene: 3. CDR1 and CDR2 (germline): SGHVS, FQNEAQ. The CDR3 covers 14 residues. The CDR3 bases are TGTGCCAGCAGCCAGGACAGGGTTAATTCACCCCTCCACTTT. Translated: CASSQDRVNSPLHF.

There are many counts of this clonotype. The chain is built from TRBV29-1 and TRBJ2-7; D ambiguous. CDR3 length: 13 amino acids. Germline V gives CDR1 SQVTM, CDR2 ANQGSEA. V gave up 1 base and J gave up 2 bases, with 9 bases separating them. CDR3 sequence (DNA): TGCAGCGTTGAAGGTCTCTCGACCTACGAGCAGTACTTC. It is translated as CSVEGLSTYEQYF.

This clonotype was seen many times. The chain joins TRBV5-6 to TRBJ2-5; tentative D call: TRBD2 (5 bases). Trimming shortened V by 7 bases and J by 7 bases, and 17 bases separated the two germline ends. CDR1 and CDR2 from the germline V gene are SGHDT and YYEEEE. The CDR3 is made up of 13 amino acids. In DNA, the CDR3 is TGTGCCAGCGCAAGAGTTCAAGGAGGGACCCAGTACTTC. It is translated as CASARVQGGTQYF.

Many counts were recorded for this clonotype. Written as DNA, the CDR3 is TGTGCCAGCAGCCAAGAAAATGAGCAGTTCTTC. Its translation: CASSQENEQFF. This chain joins TRBV3-1 and TRBJ2-1; D unresolved. Germline V gene data show CDR1 as LGHDT and CDR2 as YNNKEL (reference sequence). This CDR3 region has 11 residues. V lost 0 bases and J 7 bases, leaving 1 base between the germline ends.

The chain couples TRBV7-9 to TRBJ2-7, with D possibly being TRBD2 (5 bases). This CDR3 comprises 15 residues. Trimming removed 5 bases from V and 5 bases from J, with 19 bases in between. CDR1 SEHNR and CDR2 FQNEAQ come from the germline V gene (reference sequence). In DNA, the CDR3 is TGTGCCAGCAGCCCTGGGTGGCGGACTCAAGACGAGCAGTACTTC. Its translation: CASSPGWRTQDEQYF.

This clonotype has ten or more counts. This chain connects TRBV4-1 to TRBJ2-5, with 11 positions matching TRBD2. With 4 bases clipped from V and 2 bases from J, the junction kept 9 bases outside the gene matches. Germline V gives CDR1 MGHRA, CDR2 YSYEKL. The CDR3 is 17 amino acids. CDR3 amino acids: CASSRTGTSGFQETQYF. In nucleotides, the CDR3 is TGCGCCAGCAGCCGCACCGGGACTAGCGGTTTTCAAGAGACCCAGTACTTC.

This clonotype was observed many times. The V gene is TRBV3-1, the J gene TRBJ2-7, with no clear D. The CDR3 totals 11 residues. Germline V gene data show CDR1 as LGHDT and CDR2 as YNNKEL (reference sequence). V was clipped by 6 bases and J by 4 bases, with 7 bases between them. CDR3 DNA: TGTGCCAGCAGAAAAGGGTACGAGCAGTACTTC. Translated, it gives CASRKGYEQYF.

This clonotype was counted many times. The rearrangement uses TRBV5-1 and TRBJ1-2; D is possibly TRBD1 (5 bases). Trimming shortened V by 4 bases and J by 0 bases, and 13 bases separated the two germline ends. CDR3 size: 15 residues. Germline CDR1 SGHRS, CDR2 YFSETQ. For the CDR3, the DNA is TGCGCCAGCAGCCCAGACAGTAAAGCTAACTATGGCTACACCTTC. Residues: CASSPDSKANYGYTF.

This clonotype was counted between two and nine times. The chain uses TRBV10-3 and TRBJ2-7; 8 positions match TRBD1. The V gene end was trimmed by 6 bases and the J gene end by 0 bases; junction bases not matched to a gene: 4. The CDR3 has 14 amino acids. CDR1 and CDR2 from the germline V gene are ENHRY and SYGVKD. CDR3 nucleotide sequence: TGTGCCATCAGGAGGGACAGGAGCTCCTACGAGCAGTACTTC. Amino acids: CAIRRDRSSYEQYF.

By frequency in the sample, this clonotype is medium-sized. This sequence joins TRBV20-1 and TRBJ2-2; weak D call: TRBD2 (5 bases). Germline CDR1 is DFQATT and CDR2 is SNEGSKA (reference sequence). There are 15 residues in the CDR3. V gave up 3 bases and J gave up 2 bases, with 13 bases separating them. Written as DNA, the CDR3 is TGCAGTGCTAGGATGGCTAGCTATAACACCGGGGAGCTGTTTTTT. Encoded protein: CSARMASYNTGELFF.

This clonotype was counted ten times or more. The chain has TRBV6-2 or TRBV6-3 and TRBJ2-5; D tentatively fits TRBD1 or TRBD2 (5 bases each). CDR3 length: 14 residues. Germline V gene sequence: CDR1 MNHEY, CDR2 SVGEGT. V dropped 6 bases and J dropped 5 bases, with 16 bases sitting between them. The chain's CDR3 is CASRRDQPRETQYF. For the CDR3, the DNA is TGTGCCAGCAGACGGGACCAGCCGCGTGAGACCCAGTACTTC.